Listed below are T cell receptor beta chains from one sample, sequenced in a study of blood T cell repertoires in COVID-19. Generated by immunoSEQ multiplex PCR, the TCRdb table keeps only in-frame clones and is missing some. Among tens of thousands of clones listed, roughly 80% were seen once. Sequences were obtained from peripheral blood. These receptor sequences come from a human donor in a cohort sampled during active COVID-19. CDR3s include the opening cysteine and the closing phenylalanine or tryptophan. A D gene is named only where the DNA matches it firmly. Some rows mark clone size as missing; the rest say once, few, many or name a class of expanded clone.

size: once
V: TRBV4-1
J: TRBJ2-3
D: -
DNA: TGCGCCAGCAGCCAAGATCCGGCAGGGCCAGATACGCAGTATTTT
CDR3: CASSQDPAGPDTQYF

size: -
V: TRBV19
J: TRBJ2-5
D: TRBD2
DNA: TGTGCCAGTAGTTTAGGCGGGAGGGAGACCCAGTACTTC
CDR3: CASSLGGRETQYF

size: -
V: TRBV6-1
J: TRBJ1-1
D: -
DNA: TGTGCCAGCAGTGACCATGGACAGTCGAACACTGAAGCTTTCTTT
CDR3: CASSDHGQSNTEAFF

size: few
V: TRBV5-1
J: TRBJ1-1
D: TRBD1
DNA: TGCGCCAGCAAGAATACAGGGGTCGACACTGAAGCTTTCTTT
CDR3: CASKNTGVDTEAFF

size: -
V: TRBV12-3/TRBV12-4
J: TRBJ2-2
D: -
DNA: TGTGCCAGCAGTTTCGGGGAGAGCGGGGAGCTGTTTTTT
CDR3: CASSFGESGELFF

size: -
V: TRBV4-2
J: TRBJ1-4
D: -
DNA: TGTGCCAGCAGCCAAGAACGACTGGACAATAATGAAAAACTGTTTTTT
CDR3: CASSQERLDNNEKLFF

size: -
V: TRBV24-1
J: TRBJ1-5
D: TRBD1
DNA: TGTGCCACCAGTGATGACAGGGTGACCCGGCCCCAGCATTTT
CDR3: CATSDDRVTRPQHF

size: -
V: TRBV5-4
J: TRBJ2-1
D: TRBD2
DNA: TGTGCCAGCAGCACGACTAGCGGGAGGGCCGGTGAGCAGTTCTTC
CDR3: CASSTTSGRAGEQFF

size: -
V: TRBV5-5
J: TRBJ2-5
D: -
DNA: TGTGCCAGCAGCTTGGAGGGGACTCAAGAGACCCAGTACTTC
CDR3: CASSLEGTQETQYF

size: -
V: TRBV30
J: TRBJ2-7
D: TRBD2
DNA: TGTGCCTGGAAGCGGGGGCCGGAGCAGTACTTC
CDR3: CAWKRGPEQYF

size: -
V: TRBV24-1
J: TRBJ1-4
D: TRBD1
DNA: TGTGCCACCAAGGACAGGGCAGGGGAAAAACTGTTTTTT
CDR3: CATKDRAGEKLFF

size: -
V: TRBV28
J: TRBJ2-3
D: -
DNA: TGTGCCAGCACCCGGGGGGCGGGACTGGCAGATACGCAGTATTTT
CDR3: CASTRGAGLADTQYF

size: -
V: TRBV2
J: TRBJ2-1
D: TRBD1
DNA: TGTGCCAGCTCATTGGACAGGGACTACAATGAGCAGTTCTTC
CDR3: CASSLDRDYNEQFF

size: -
V: TRBV30
J: TRBJ2-5
D: -
DNA: TGTGCCTGGAGTAGGAAGACAGTAGTTGAGACCCAGTACTTC
CDR3: CAWSRKTVVETQYF

size: -
V: TRBV20-1
J: TRBJ1-3
D: -
DNA: TGCAGTGCTAGTCCAACCCCGCAGGCGCTCTCTGGAAACACCATATATTTT
CDR3: CSASPTPQALSGNTIYF

size: -
V: TRBV20-1
J: TRBJ2-5
D: -
DNA: TGCAGTGCTTACAGGGATAAGACCCAGTACTTC
CDR3: CSAYRDKTQYF

size: -
V: TRBV11-3
J: TRBJ1-5
D: TRBD1
DNA: TGTGCCAGCAGCTGTGCCGGGACAGGGGATCAGCCCCAGCATTTT
CDR3: CASSCAGTGDQPQHF

size: -
V: TRBV7-9
J: TRBJ2-5
D: -
DNA: TGTGCCAGCAGCCCCCCTCCCGGAGAGACCCAGTACTTC
CDR3: CASSPPPGETQYF

size: -
V: TRBV11-3
J: TRBJ2-3
D: -
DNA: TGTGCCAGCAGTTCAGGGTTAGATACGCAGTATTTT
CDR3: CASSSGLDTQYF

size: -
V: TRBV4-2
J: TRBJ1-3
D: -
DNA: TGTGCCAGCAGCCAAGATAGCCCCCCGGGAGCCGATGGTGGAAACACCATATATTTT
CDR3: CASSQDSPPGADGGNTIYF

size: -
V: TRBV3-1/TRBV3-2
J: TRBJ1-2
D: -
DNA: TGTGCCAGCAGCCAGGGGGGAACAAACTATGGCTACACCTTC
CDR3: CASSQGGTNYGYTF

size: -
V: TRBV19
J: TRBJ2-3
D: -
DNA: TGTGCCAGTAGACTCCCCCCCGACGGGACGCAGTATTTT
CDR3: CASRLPPDGTQYF

size: -
V: TRBV2
J: TRBJ2-6
D: TRBD1
DNA: TGTGCCAGCAGTCAACCACAGGGGGCCACCTCTGGGGCCAACGTCCTGACTTTC
CDR3: CASSQPQGATSGANVLTF

size: -
V: TRBV2
J: TRBJ1-4
D: -
DNA: TGTGCCAGCAGTTTGCGCGGTAATGAAAAACTGTTTTTT
CDR3: CASSLRGNEKLFF

size: -
V: TRBV10-2
J: TRBJ2-5
D: TRBD2
DNA: TGCGCCAGCAGTGAGCCTACTAGCGGGCATGAGACCCAGTACTTC
CDR3: CASSEPTSGHETQYF

size: -
V: TRBV5-1
J: TRBJ2-3
D: TRBD1
DNA: TGCGCCAGCGGGAAAGACAGGGGGCGCGCCGGGACAGATACGCAGTATTTT
CDR3: CASGKDRGRAGTDTQYF

size: -
V: TRBV6-6
J: TRBJ2-1
D: -
DNA: TGTGCCAGCAGTTCCGGGCCAGGGAAGGGTAATGAGCAGTTCTTC
CDR3: CASSSGPGKGNEQFF

size: once
V: TRBV29-1
J: TRBJ2-1
D: -
DNA: TGCAGTGTTGAACTAGCCGCGGATGATGAGCAGTTCTTC
CDR3: CSVELAADDEQFF

size: -
V: TRBV2
J: TRBJ2-2
D: TRBD2
DNA: TGTGCCAGCAAAAGGACTAGCGGGGGCACCGGGGAGCTGTTTTTT
CDR3: CASKRTSGGTGELFF

size: -
V: TRBV27
J: TRBJ2-2
D: -
DNA: TGTGCCAGCAGCCGCCTACTAGTTCCCGGGGAGCTGTTTTTT
CDR3: CASSRLLVPGELFF

size: -
V: TRBV21-1
J: TRBJ1-5
D: -
DNA: TGTGCCAGCACCAAAGACGGAAACAGGGTGGATGGCAATCAGCCCCAGCATTTT
CDR3: CASTKDGNRVDGNQPQHF

size: -
V: TRBV30
J: TRBJ2-7
D: TRBD1
DNA: TGTGCCTATCACAGGGGGATGTTACTCGAGCAGTACTTC
CDR3: CAYHRGMLLEQYF

size: -
V: TRBV2
J: TRBJ1-1
D: TRBD1
DNA: TGTGCCAGCACCGCCCTTTCAATAAACAGGGGGCGCATGAACACTGAAGCTTTCTTT
CDR3: CASTALSINRGRMNTEAFF